This T cell receptor (beta chain) is from a study of cytomegalovirus exposure and HLA in healthy donors. Study-wide results and caveats: The study recorded over 150 TCR beta chains that were cytomegalovirus-associated. In an earlier analysis, about 90% or about 30%: the productive usage of most TCR beta V segments. Common viral pathogens (according to a later analysis) appeared linked to several of the most significant clusters.

This CDR3 has 14 amino acids. Germline CDR1 reads SGHDT; CDR2 reads YYEEEE. The V gene lost 3 bases and the J gene lost 4 bases, with 13 bases spanning the gap. Primers included in the PCR were 60 Vbeta and 13 Jbeta primers. Sequencing was performed with immunoSEQ multiplex PCR; in TCRdb, only in-frame clones are kept and a portion is missing. The sample consists of about 67,000 clones, 80% to 90% of them appearing once. Notes on this clone: Its matching antigen is unknown.

Sequencing input: PBMCs. This chain uses TRBV5-6 with TRBJ1-2; D remains ambiguous. The TCR sequence derives from a woman in her twenties or thirties in good health and CMV-seropositive. The DNA for the CDR3 is TGTGCCAGCAGCTCCCGACGGAGAACCTATGGCTACACCTTC. Translation: CASSSRRRTYGYTF.